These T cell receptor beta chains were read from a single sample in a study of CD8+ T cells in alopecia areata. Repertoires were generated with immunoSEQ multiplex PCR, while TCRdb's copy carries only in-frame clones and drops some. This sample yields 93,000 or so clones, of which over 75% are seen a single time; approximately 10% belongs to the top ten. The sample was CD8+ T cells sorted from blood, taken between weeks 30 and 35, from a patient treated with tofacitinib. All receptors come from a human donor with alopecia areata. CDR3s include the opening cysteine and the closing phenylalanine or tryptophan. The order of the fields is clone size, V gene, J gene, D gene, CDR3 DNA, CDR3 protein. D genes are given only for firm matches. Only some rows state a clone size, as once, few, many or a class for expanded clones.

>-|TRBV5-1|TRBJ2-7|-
TGCGCCAGCAGCTGGGACGCAGGCTACGAGCAGTACTTC
CASSWDAGYEQYF
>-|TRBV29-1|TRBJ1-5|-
TGCAGCGCCCTTGCGGGGAGTGGCAATCAGCCCCAGCATTTT
CSALAGSGNQPQHF
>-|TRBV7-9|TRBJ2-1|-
TGTGCCAGCAGCCCGGACTCCTGGGAGCAGTTCTTC
CASSPDSWEQFF
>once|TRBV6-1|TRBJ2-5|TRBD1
TGTGCCAGCAGTCCGACAGGGATGGGAGAGACCCAGTACTTC
CASSPTGMGETQYF
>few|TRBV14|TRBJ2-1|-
TGTGCCAGCAGCCAAGTGTTGGCAGGGTACAATGAGCAGTTCTTC
CASSQVLAGYNEQFF
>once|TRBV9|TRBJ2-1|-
TGTGCCAGCAGCGCAACGGGGGCCGCCTACAATGAGCAGTTCTTC
CASSATGAAYNEQFF
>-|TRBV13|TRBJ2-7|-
TGTGCCAGCAGGGGATACGGGGACGGTCCCTACGAGCAGTACTTC
CASRGYGDGPYEQYF
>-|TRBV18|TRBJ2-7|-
TGTGCCAGCTCCCGGGGGTACGAGCAGTACTTC
CASSRGYEQYF
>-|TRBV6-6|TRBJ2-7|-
TGTGCCAGCAGTTATGCACCAGGCGCCTACGAGCAGTACTTC
CASSYAPGAYEQYF
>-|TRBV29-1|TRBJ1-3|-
TGCAGCGTTGAAGAGCCATCGGAAGACACCATATATTTT
CSVEEPSEDTIYF
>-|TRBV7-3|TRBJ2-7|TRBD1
TGTGCCAGCAGCGTGGGACAGGGCGTCTCCTACGAGCAGTACTTC
CASSVGQGVSYEQYF
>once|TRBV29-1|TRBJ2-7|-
TGCAGCGTTGAGAAAGCAGGTAGCTCCTACGAGCAGTACTTC
CSVEKAGSSYEQYF
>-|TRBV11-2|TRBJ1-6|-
TGTGCCAGCACCCCATGGGTCAGCGAACCCCTCCACTTT
CASTPWVSEPLHF
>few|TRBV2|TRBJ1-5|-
TGTGCCAGCAGTGACCCCCGGGAATCTGGGGTTCAGCCCCAGCATTTT
CASSDPRESGVQPQHF
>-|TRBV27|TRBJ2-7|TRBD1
TGTGCCAGCAGTTTCGACAGGGGGCGCGGGTACGAGCAGTACTTC
CASSFDRGRGYEQYF
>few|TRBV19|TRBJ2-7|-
TGTGCCAGTAGTCCCCCTCAGGGACCTCTCTACGAGCAGTACTTC
CASSPPQGPLYEQYF
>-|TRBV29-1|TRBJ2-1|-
TGCAGCGTTGAAACAGGACATGTCGAGCAGTTCTTC
CSVETGHVEQFF
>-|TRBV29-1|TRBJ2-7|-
TGCAGCGGTCGGGAGGGGGCCAGCGACGAGCAGTACTTC
CSGREGASDEQYF
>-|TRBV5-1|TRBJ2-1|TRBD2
TGCGCCAGCAGCTTCGCACTAGCGGGAGTAAATGAGCAGTTCTTC
CASSFALAGVNEQFF
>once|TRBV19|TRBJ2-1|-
TGTGCCAGTAGTATAGTTCCAGGAGATTACAATGAGCAGTTCTTC
CASSIVPGDYNEQFF
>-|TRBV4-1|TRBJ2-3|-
TGCGCCAGCAGCCATCCCGGGGGCACAGATACGCAGTATTTT
CASSHPGGTDTQYF
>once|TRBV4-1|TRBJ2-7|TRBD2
TGCGCCAGCAGCCAAGGGGCTAGCGGGGCCTACGAGCAGTACTTC
CASSQGASGAYEQYF
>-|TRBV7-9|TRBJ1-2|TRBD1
TGTGCCAGCAGCTCTTACTTTGGACAGGGAGGCGGTGGCTACACCTTC
CASSSYFGQGGGGYTF
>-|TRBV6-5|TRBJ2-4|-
TGTGCCAACCCACTATGGACAATAGCCAAAAACATTCAGTACTTC
CANPLWTIAKNIQYF
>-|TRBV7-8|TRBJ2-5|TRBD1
TGTGCCAGCAGCCACTCCAGGGGGCGCTTCGAGACCCAGTACTTC
CASSHSRGRFETQYF
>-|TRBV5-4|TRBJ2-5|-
TGTGCCAGCAGCTTCGTACAGCAAGAGACCCAGTACTTC
CASSFVQQETQYF
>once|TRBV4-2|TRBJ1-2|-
TGTGCCAGCAGCCAAGATGACTATGGCTACACCTTC
CASSQDDYGYTF
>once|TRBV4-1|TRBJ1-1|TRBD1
TGCGCCAGCAGCCAAGCAGGGACAGGGAGTTCTGAAGCTTTCTTT
CASSQAGTGSSEAFF
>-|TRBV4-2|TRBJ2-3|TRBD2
TGTGCCAGCAGCGTCGAGGGGAGCGGGGGCCCAGATACGCAGTATTTT
CASSVEGSGGPDTQYF
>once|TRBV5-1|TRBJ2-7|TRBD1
TGCGCCAGCAGCCTGGGACAGGGGAGCTACGAGCAGTACTTC
CASSLGQGSYEQYF
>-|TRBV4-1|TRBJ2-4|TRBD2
TGCGCCAGCAGCCAAGATCTACTAGCGGGAGCCAAAAACATTCAGTACTTC
CASSQDLLAGAKNIQYF
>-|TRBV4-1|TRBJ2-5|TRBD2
TGCGCCAGCAGCCAAGGGGTACTAGCGAGTCGAGAGACCCAGTACTTC
CASSQGVLASRETQYF
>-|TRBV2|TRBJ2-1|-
TGTGCCAGCAGTGAAGGTCTAGCTCACTACAATGAGCAGTTCTTC
CASSEGLAHYNEQFF
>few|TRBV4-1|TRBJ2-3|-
TGCGCCAGCAGCCAAAGTGCGGGAGATACGCAGTATTTT
CASSQSAGDTQYF
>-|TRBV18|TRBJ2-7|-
TGTGCCAGCTCTCTGACCGGGATAACGGACTACGAGCAGTACTTC
CASSLTGITDYEQYF
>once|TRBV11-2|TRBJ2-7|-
TGTGCCAGCAGCTTAGTTACCAGCGGGTCTACCTACGAGCAGTACTTC
CASSLVTSGSTYEQYF
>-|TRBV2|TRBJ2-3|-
TGTGCCACTCTTACAGATACGCAGTATTTT
CATLTDTQYF
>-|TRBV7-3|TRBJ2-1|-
TGTGCCAGCAGCTTATTTGGACAGGGCTCAAGCGGGAGTTCGTACAATGAGCAGTTCTTC
CASSLFGQGSSGSSYNEQFF
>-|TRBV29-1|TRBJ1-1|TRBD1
TGCAGCCTAGAAACAGGGGGAACTGAAGCTTTCTTT
CSLETGGTEAFF
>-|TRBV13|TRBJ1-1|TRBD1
TGTGCCAGCAGCTTAGTAAGGACAGGGGCGAACACTGAAGCTTTCTTT
CASSLVRTGANTEAFF
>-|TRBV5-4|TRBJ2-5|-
TGTGCCAGCAGCTTGGAATACGGGCAAGAGACCCAGTACTTC
CASSLEYGQETQYF
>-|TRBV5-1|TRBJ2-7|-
TGCGCCAGCAGCCCCCTCGGGGGAGACCCCTACGAGCAGTACTTC
CASSPLGGDPYEQYF
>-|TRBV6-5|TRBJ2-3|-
TGTGCCAGCAGTTACTCGGGAGATACGCAGTATTTT
CASSYSGDTQYF
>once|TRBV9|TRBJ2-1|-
TGTGCCAGCAGCGGATCAGGGAGCCACAATGAGCAGTTCTTC
CASSGSGSHNEQFF
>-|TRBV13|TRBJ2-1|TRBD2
TGTGCCAGCAGCTTTCTTTCTAGCGGGGGGACCTTTTACAATGAGCAGTTCTTC
CASSFLSSGGTFYNEQFF
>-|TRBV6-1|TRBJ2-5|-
TGTGCCAGCAGTGAAGCGGGGGCCCAGTACTTC
CASSEAGAQYF
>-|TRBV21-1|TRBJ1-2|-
TGTGCCAGCAGCAAGAAAGGCCGGACTGATAACTATGGCTACACCTTC
CASSKKGRTDNYGYTF
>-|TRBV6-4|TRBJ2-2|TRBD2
TGTGCCAGCAGTGACTCTAGCGGGGGGGCGAACACCGGGGAGCTGTTTTTT
CASSDSSGGANTGELFF
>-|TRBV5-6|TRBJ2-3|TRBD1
TGTGCCAGCAGCTTAACCGACAGGGGGAGCACAGATACGCAGTATTTT
CASSLTDRGSTDTQYF
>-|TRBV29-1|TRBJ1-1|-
TGCAGCGTTGAAAGTAACAGGGCTGAAGCTTTCTTT
CSVESNRAEAFF
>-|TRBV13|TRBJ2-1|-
TGTGCCAGCAGCTCCTCCCTGGCAGGAGACTCCTACAATGAGCAGTTCTTC
CASSSSLAGDSYNEQFF
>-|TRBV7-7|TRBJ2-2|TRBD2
TGTGCCAGCAGCCCGAAGTTCAGCGGGGGGAACACCGGGGAGCTGTTTTTT
CASSPKFSGGNTGELFF